Listed here are 31 T cell receptor beta chains from one sample, sequenced in a study of read filtering for tumor transcriptome and immune sequencing. Molecular barcoded adaptors covering alpha/delta and beta/gamma chains were used on around 400 ng RNA. Via MiXCR, TCRdb re-called the reads, giving one row per CDR3 protein. The table shows around 140,000 distinct CDR3 sequences, with around 14% occurring only once. Sequences were obtained from a population of CD138-negative cells sorted from bone marrow. The receptors were sampled from a donor aged 40 or older with multiple myeloma.

This clonotype has at least ten counts. V usage is TRBV4-2 and J usage is TRBJ2-5; 7 bases are a match to TRBD2. The CDR3 sequence is 16 residues long. V was pared by 2 bases and J by 1 base, with 7 bases of the junction left unmatched. Germline loops: CDR1 LGHNA, CDR2 YNFKEQ. The CDR3, as DNA: TGTGCCAGCAGCCAAACGGCTAGCGGCCTCCAAGAGACCCAGTACTTC. Its translation: CASSQTASGLQETQYF.

This clonotype was observed many times. The V call is TRBV24-1, the J call TRBJ1-5; D gene unclear. The CDR3 runs 12 residues. Germline V gene data show CDR1 as KGHDR and CDR2 as SFDVKD. Trimming took 4 bases from V and 5 from J, leaving 5 bases between them. The CDR3 region has the DNA TGTGCCACCAGTGACCAAGATCAGCCCCAGCATTTT. Residues: CATSDQDQPQHF.

This clonotype showed up many times. The chain links TRBV12-3 or TRBV12-4 to TRBJ2-3, with D perhaps TRBD2 (5 bases). The CDR3 sequence is 16 residues long. The germline V and J ends were trimmed by 6 bases and 3 bases, with 19 bases remaining between them. In DNA, the CDR3 is TGTGCCAGCAGACAATGGGCCTTGGGAGAAACAGATACGCAGTATTTT. This sequence encodes CASRQWALGETDTQYF.

This clonotype was seen many times. The CDR3 sequence is CATRSGRGNNEQFF. The CDR3 DNA sequence: TGTGCCACTCGAAGCGGGAGAGGAAACAATGAGCAGTTCTTC. The rearrangement uses TRBV24-1 and TRBJ2-1, with 8 bases that match TRBD2. CDR3 length equals 14 residues. Trimming removed 10 bases from V and 5 bases from J; junction bases left unmatched: 9. CDR1 and CDR2 (germline): KGHDR, SFDVKD.

This clonotype was observed at least ten times. This sequence joins TRBV19 and TRBJ2-7; D may match TRBD1 or TRBD2 (6 bases each). This CDR3 comprises 16 residues. The V and J ends lost 0 bases and 3 bases respectively, with 15 bases between them. Germline V CDR1 and CDR2: LNHDA, SQIVND (reference sequence). CDR3 sequence (DNA): TGTGCCAGTAGTATAGACGGGGGCAGGGCCAGCTACGAGCAGTACTTC. Translating gives CASSIDGGRASYEQYF.

This clonotype has a single count. A read error is possible here, since a much larger clone lies one base away. The chain's CDR3 is CSAREGGQPQRF. CDR3 coding DNA: TGCAGTGCTAGAGAGGGAGGACAGCCCCAGCGTTTT. The gene calls are TRBV20-1 and TRBJ1-5; D may be TRBD1 (6 bases). Germline V lookup: CDR1 DFQATT, CDR2 SNEGSKA (reference sequence). The CDR3 length is 12 residues.

As to this clonotype: It may be a read error: a sequence one base away is much more abundant. The chain couples TRBV5-1 to TRBJ2-3, with TRBD1 identical over 8 bases. The germline V gene encodes CDR1 SGHRS and CDR2 YFSETQ. The V gene end was trimmed by 3 bases and the J gene end by 11 bases; junction bases not matched to a gene: 5. The CDR3 has 12 residues. CDR3 DNA sequence: TGCGCCAGCAGCTCTTCAGGGGGCATGCAGTATTTT. It is translated as CASSSSGGMQYF. The whole variable domain, filled in from reference TRBV5-1 and TRBJ2-3, reads KAGVTQTPRYLIKTRGQQVTLSCSPISGHRSVSWYQQTPGQGLQFLFEYFSETQRNKGNFPGRFSGRQFSNSRSEMNVSTLELGDSALYLCASSSSGGMQYFGPGTRLTVL.

This chain connects TRBV12-3 or TRBV12-4 to TRBJ2-7; D remains ambiguous. The CDR3 length is 14 residues. The V end was cut by 1 base, the J end by 7 bases, with 14 bases between. The CDR3, as DNA: TGTGCCAGCAGTTTAGGGCAGACTTCTGGTGAGCAGTACTTC. Translated, it gives CASSLGQTSGEQYF.

The chain recombines TRBV4-1 with TRBJ2-5, with TRBD1 as a possible D gene (6 bases). The CDR3 extends over 14 amino acids. Germline V CDR1 and CDR2: MGHRA, YSYEKL. V was shortened by 4 bases and J by 8 bases, with 17 bases between the two germline ends. CDR3 residues: CASSRLGQKNTQYF. CDR3 bases: TGCGCCAGCAGCCGACTCGGACAGAAGAACACCCAGTACTTC.

This clonotype has a count of ten or more. J is TRBJ2-3 and V is TRBV6-1, with a tentative D call TRBD1 (5 bases). CDR1 is MNHNS, CDR2 SASEGT, per germline. V lost 5 bases to trimming and J lost 6 bases, with 9 bases between them. The CDR3 is 12 residues long. CDR3 residues: CASSSHRDTQYF. The CDR3 coding sequence is TGTGCCAGCAGTTCTCACAGGGATACGCAGTATTTT.

The sample holds many counts of this clonotype. This chain uses TRBV7-3 with TRBJ2-1, with 8 bases aligning to TRBD1. The V gene's germline CDR1 is SGHTA and CDR2 FQGTGA. With V trimmed by 5 bases and J by 2 bases, 8 bases remained unmatched. The CDR3 runs to 16 residues. Here the CDR3 reads CASSPRGRGPYNEQFF. CDR3 coding DNA: TGTGCCAGCAGCCCGAGGGGCAGGGGGCCCTACAATGAGCAGTTCTTC. Together with reference TRBV7-3 and TRBJ2-1, the CDR3 gives the full variable domain: GAGVSQTPSNKVTEKGKYVELRCDPISGHTALYWYRQSLGQGPEFLIYFQGTGAADDSGLPNDRFFAVRPEGSVSTLKIQRTERGDSAVYLCASSPRGRGPYNEQFFGPGTRLTVL.

In this sample, this clonotype turned up many times. The chain employs TRBV4-1 and TRBJ2-1; 8 bases line up with TRBD2. Looked up from germline, CDR1 is MGHRA and CDR2 is YSYEKL. The V gene end was trimmed by 2 bases and the J gene end by 0 bases; junction bases not matched to a gene: 12. The CDR3 spans 19 residues. The CDR3 reads CASSQTIGLAGSSYNEQFF. DNA of the CDR3: TGCGCCAGCAGCCAAACAATAGGGCTAGCGGGTAGCTCCTACAATGAGCAGTTCTTC.

This clonotype has at least ten counts. The chain couples TRBV6-6 to TRBJ2-7, with a weak D call TRBD2 (6 bases). This CDR3 has 13 amino acids. Trimming removed 5 bases at V and 2 bases at J, with 10 bases between. Germline CDR1 is MNHNY and CDR2 is SVGAGI (reference sequence). For the CDR3, the DNA is TGTGCCAGCAGTCGGGACTCTCCCTACGAGCAGTACTTC. Protein sequence: CASSRDSPYEQYF.

This clonotype occurred many times. This chain joins TRBV6-2 or TRBV6-3 and TRBJ2-1; no clear D. CDR3 length equals 15 residues. CDR1 and CDR2 (germline): MNHEY, SVGEGT. Trimming shortened V by 0 bases and J by 0 bases, and 6 bases separated the two germline ends. CDR3 in DNA: TGTGCCAGCAGTTACTCTGGTAGCTCCTACAATGAGCAGTTCTTC. This translates into CASSYSGSSYNEQFF.

This clonotype was seen at least ten times. This sequence joins TRBV30 and TRBJ2-1; no firm D call. The germline CDR1 and CDR2 sequences are GTSNPN and SVGIG (reference sequence). The CDR3 consists of 13 residues. V gave up 1 base and J gave up 3 bases, with 7 bases separating them. The CDR3 spells CAWSARIYNEQFF. CDR3 in DNA: TGTGCCTGGAGTGCTCGGATCTACAATGAGCAGTTCTTC.

The chain couples TRBV7-2 to TRBJ2-7, with 7 positions matching TRBD2. V lost 3 bases to trimming and J lost 3 bases; unmatched junction nucleotides: 17. The CDR3 sequence is 18 residues long. Looked up from germline, CDR1 is SGHTA and CDR2 is FQGNSA. The CDR3 region has the DNA TGTGCCAGCAGCTTCCTACCCCCTCCGAGACAGCGGGGCTACGAGCAGTACTTC. Translated: CASSFLPPPRQRGYEQYF.

The table lists this clonotype with a few counts. A read error may be the cause here, since a much bigger clone is one base away. The genes are TRBV29-1 and TRBJ2-1; D unclear. The length of the CDR3 is 8 residues. Germline CDR1 reads SQVTM; CDR2 reads ANQGSEA. The V and J ends lost 8 bases and 12 bases respectively, with 8 bases between them. CDR3 sequence: CSPPGQFF. The CDR3 nucleotides read TGCAGCCCTCCGGGGCAGTTCTTC.

In this sample, this clonotype turned up many times. The V call is TRBV11-3, the J call TRBJ2-7, with a weak D call TRBD1 (5 bases). This CDR3 has 14 amino acids. Trimming took 4 bases from V and 1 from J, leaving 11 bases between them. CDR1 SGHNT and CDR2 YENEEA come from the germline V gene. CDR3 residues: CASSWGRSSYEQYF. The DNA for the CDR3 is TGTGCCAGCAGCTGGGGCAGATCGTCCTACGAGCAGTACTTC.

This clonotype was seen many times. For the CDR3, the DNA is TGTGCCAGCAGCTTCACTGTCTCCTACAATGAGCAGTTCTTC. Protein product: CASSFTVSYNEQFF. The J gene is TRBJ2-1, the V gene TRBV11-2; D ambiguous. This CDR3 contains 14 residues. Trimming removed 3 bases at V and 0 bases at J, with 6 bases between. Looked up from germline, CDR1 is SGHAT and CDR2 is FQNNGV.

Points on this clonotype: A far larger clone is off by one base, so a read error is likely. The chain has TRBV11-1 and TRBJ2-1; tentatively, D is TRBD1 or TRBD2 (5 bases each). CDR1 is SGHAT, CDR2 FQDESV, per germline (reference sequence). The CDR3 consists of 15 residues. The chain's CDR3 is CGSRGAIPSYNEQFF. The CDR3 DNA reads as TGTGGCAGCAGAGGGGCGATCCCTTCCTACAATGAGCAGTTCTTC.

This clonotype was picked up many times. This chain links TRBV2 with TRBJ2-3; TRBD2 might be the D (5 bases). The germline V gene has CDR1 SNHLY and CDR2 FYNNEI. The V end was cut by 7 bases, the J end by 2 bases, with 13 bases between. The CDR3 spans 14 residues. CDR3 sequence (DNA): TGTGCCAGCATCAGGACTTCAAACACAGATACGCAGTATTTT. Amino acid sequence: CASIRTSNTDTQYF.

This clonotype was recorded many times. The chain joins TRBV20-1 to TRBJ2-1; TRBD2 aligns across 8 bases. The V and J ends lost 5 bases and 3 bases, in that order; junction bases with no gene match: 6. This CDR3 comprises 14 residues. Germline V gene sequence: CDR1 DFQATT, CDR2 SNEGSKA (reference sequence). The CDR3 loop reads CSAEGTSHYNEQFF. CDR3 coding DNA: TGCAGTGCTGAGGGGACTAGTCACTACAATGAGCAGTTCTTC.

Details on this clonotype: The junction differs from germline at one of its ends, possibly a read error. The rearrangement uses TRBV2 and TRBJ2-2; weak D call: TRBD2 (5 bases). The CDR3 consists of 15 residues. Germline CDR1 reads SNHLY; CDR2 reads FYNNEI. As DNA, the CDR3 is TGTGCCAGCATCGGAGGAGCACTTAACACCAGGGAGCTGTTTTTT. It specifies CASIGGALNTRELFF.

The V gene is TRBV6-4, the J gene TRBJ2-5; TRBD1 agrees at 7 bases. Germline lookup yields CDR1 MRHNA and CDR2 SNTAGT. V shed 2 bases and J 4 bases; nucleotides not matched to a gene: 4. There are 14 residues in the CDR3. CDR3: CASSDDRERETQYF. The CDR3 DNA reads as TGTGCCAGCAGTGACGACAGGGAGCGAGAGACCCAGTACTTC.

This clonotype was observed many times. V usage is TRBV3-1 and J usage is TRBJ2-7; possibly TRBD2 for D (6 bases). The CDR3 is 14 residues long. V lost 0 bases to trimming and J lost 4 bases, with 10 bases between them. Germline lookup yields CDR1 LGHDT and CDR2 YNNKEL (reference sequence). Here the CDR3 DNA reads TGTGCCAGCAGCCAAGATCGCCTAGCGTACGAGCAGTACTTC. Translated, it gives CASSQDRLAYEQYF.

The table lists this clonotype with many counts. For the CDR3, the DNA is TGTGCCAGCAGCGCCGGACCCGACGAGCAGTTCTTC. Translating it yields CASSAGPDEQFF. V gene TRBV7-7 combines with J gene TRBJ2-1, with D unclear. V was cut by 5 bases and J by 10 bases, with 12 bases left in between. This CDR3 is 12 amino acids long. Germline lookup yields CDR1 SSHAT and CDR2 FNYEAQ (reference sequence). Combining the CDR3 with reference TRBV7-7 and TRBJ2-1 gives the whole variable domain GAGVSQSPRYKVTKRGQDVTLRCDPISSHATLYWYQQALGQGPEFLTYFNYEAQPDKSGLPSDRFSAERPEGSISTLTIQRTEQRDSAMYRCASSAGPDEQFFGPGTRLTVL.

For this clonotype: This may arise from a read error, as a much more abundant clone is one base away. The chain recombines TRBV7-9 with TRBJ2-7; perhaps TRBD2 as D (6 bases). The V gene lost 5 bases and the J gene lost 0 bases, with 17 bases spanning the gap. CDR3 length: 16 amino acids. Looked up from germline, CDR1 is SEHNR and CDR2 is FQNEAQ (reference sequence). The CDR3 sequence is CASSPFSGGDSYEQYF. The CDR3 DNA is TGTGCCAGCAGCCCGTTCTCTGGCGGGGACTCCTACGAGCAGTACTTC.

This clonotype was recorded many times. This chain joins TRBV10-2 and TRBJ2-3; D gene ambiguous. The CDR3 is made up of 14 amino acids. Trimming stripped 7 bases from V and 2 bases from J, with 13 bases between. CDR1 and CDR2 from the germline V gene are WSHSY and SAAADI. The DNA for the CDR3 is TGCGCCAGCACCCCTCTGCTCCTCACAGATACGCAGTATTTT. Amino acids: CASTPLLLTDTQYF.

In this sample, this clonotype turned up a few times. V is TRBV19 and J is TRBJ1-5; 7 bases map to TRBD1. This CDR3 has 14 residues. V shed 5 bases, J shed 4 bases, and the junction held 5 bases outside the gene matches. The germline V gene has CDR1 LNHDA and CDR2 SQIVND (reference sequence). The CDR3 DNA reads TGTGCCAGTAGTGTGTGGGACAGTAATCAGCCCCAGCATTTT. This sequence encodes CASSVWDSNQPQHF.

This clonotype has ten or more counts. The chain recombines TRBV7-6 with TRBJ1-5, with D possibly matching TRBD1 (5 bases). Per germline, CDR1 SGHVS and CDR2 FNYEAQ. Deletions cut 5 bases from V and 5 bases from J, with 16 bases between. This CDR3 spans 15 amino acids. The DNA for the CDR3 is TGTGCCAGCAGCCTCGAAGGGGCTGGGGATCAGCCCCAGCATTTT. Protein product: CASSLEGAGDQPQHF.

As to this clonotype: A single base separates this from a much larger clone, so it may be a read error. J is TRBJ1-1 and V is TRBV5-1; the D gene is possibly TRBD1 (5 bases). There are 14 residues in the CDR3. The V gene's germline CDR1 is SGHRS and CDR2 YFSETQ. The CDR3 nucleotides read TGCGCCAGCAGCTTGGCAGTGGGGGGAAATGAAGCTCTCTTT. Its protein is CASSLAVGGNEALF.